This TCR beta chain was documented in a study of human T cells and chemical hapten exposure. This clonotype was seen ten or more times. CDR1 MNHNY and CDR2 SVGAGI come from the germline V gene (reference sequence). Deletions cut 0 bases from V and 6 bases from J, with 11 bases between. CDR3 length: 14 amino acids. TCRdb called the RACE reads again in MiXCR, with one record for every CDR3 protein. The top ten hold about 2% of the sample, which has 90,000 or so distinct CDR3 sequences, over 9.5% seen once. Time point described: patch test 1, 2 weeks after DPC sensitization. Sample treatment: therapeutic diphenylcyclopropenone sensitization with weekly scalp DPC.

The sequencing here drew on whole blood, taken in connection with sensitization to the hapten diphenylcyclopropenone (DPC). The chain joins TRBV6-6 to TRBJ1-2; D remains ambiguous. The TCR originated in a man aged 40-49 years with alopecia areata. Some clones in this sample may be carry-over from other donors' samples. CDR3 nucleotide sequence: TGTGCCAGCAGTTACTCGCCCGGAGGGAATGGCTACACCTTC. Residues: CASSYSPGGNGYTF.